The next 10 T cell receptor beta chains were all read from a single sample in a study of blood T cell repertoires in COVID-19. Generated by immunoSEQ multiplex PCR, the TCRdb table keeps only in-frame clones and is missing some. The profile shows 60,000 to 75,000 clones, 65% to 80% of them singletons. The material sequenced was peripheral blood. Receptors originate from a woman in her forties or fifties with acute or convalescent COVID-19.

About this clone: The sample carries other DNA sequences with the same CDR3. V gene TRBV29-1 combines with J gene TRBJ2-2; 9 bases agree with TRBD2. With V trimmed by 4 bases and J by 0 bases, 0 bases remained unmatched. The CDR3 loop spans 14 amino acids. Germline-derived CDR1 and CDR2 are SQVTM and ANQGSEA. The DNA of the CDR3 is TGCAGCGTTGGACTAGCGGCGAACACCGGGGAGCTGTTTTTT. Its protein is CSVGLAANTGELFF.

The chain is built from TRBV7-2 and TRBJ1-1; no clear D gene. V lost 5 bases, J lost 0 bases, and 13 bases lay in between. Looked up from germline, CDR1 is SGHTA and CDR2 is FQGNSA. The CDR3 covers 15 residues. CDR3 sequence reads: CASSPQRAMNTEAFF. Here the CDR3 DNA reads TGTGCCAGCAGCCCCCAAAGAGCCATGAACACTGAAGCTTTCTTT.

The J gene is TRBJ2-5, the V gene TRBV11-3; a possible D gene is TRBD2 (6 bases). This CDR3 contains 14 residues. CDR1 and CDR2 from the germline V gene are SGHNT and YENEEA. With 5 bases removed from V and 5 bases from J, the gap between germline ends came to 15 bases. DNA for the CDR3: TGTGCCAGCAGCCCAAGACTAGACAGCGAGACCCAGTACTTC. This translates into CASSPRLDSETQYF.

The CDR3 coding sequence is TGTGCCAGTACCCTGGAACAGGGGCTGAGTCCCTATGGCTACACCTTC. Its translation is CASTLEQGLSPYGYTF. V gene TRBV19 combines with J gene TRBJ1-2, with 7 bases lining up with TRBD1. This CDR3 spans 16 amino acids. Germline values: CDR1 LNHDA, CDR2 SQIVND (reference sequence). The V gene end was trimmed by 7 bases and the J gene end by 4 bases; junction bases not matched to a gene: 15.

The chain combines TRBV4-1 with TRBJ2-3; TRBD2 might be the D (7 bases). Germline V gene sequence: CDR1 MGHRA, CDR2 YSYEKL. Trimming took 3 bases from V and 3 from J, leaving 16 bases between them. CDR3 length: 16 residues. The CDR3 bases are TGCGCCAGCAGCCAGGGGGCGGGAGTAATTACAGATACGCAGTATTTT. Translation: CASSQGAGVITDTQYF.

The CDR3 spells CASSGGLAGADTQYF. In DNA form, the CDR3 reads TGCGCCAGCAGCGGCGGACTAGCGGGAGCAGATACGCAGTATTTT. This chain links TRBV5-1 with TRBJ2-3, with 13 bases aligning to TRBD2. Germline V gene sequence: CDR1 SGHRS, CDR2 YFSETQ. The ends lost 4 bases at V and 4 bases at J; junction bases unmatched: 3. CDR3 size: 15 residues. Using reference TRBV5-1 and TRBJ2-3 for the parts outside the CDR3, the full variable domain is KAGVTQTPRYLIKTRGQQVTLSCSPISGHRSVSWYQQTPGQGLQFLFEYFSETQRNKGNFPGRFSGRQFSNSRSEMNVSTLELGDSALYLCASSGGLAGADTQYFGPGTRLTVL.

This clone occurred once. This chain connects TRBV6-5 to TRBJ2-7; TRBD1 matches 8 bases. CDR1 and CDR2 (germline): MNHEY, SVGAGI. Losses at the gene ends were 6 bases for V and 5 bases for J; bases not matched to a gene: 9. The CDR3 sequence is 14 residues long. The CDR3 DNA sequence: TGTGCCAGCAGACGGCCGGGACAGGTAGACGAGCAGTACTTC. Amino acid sequence: CASRRPGQVDEQYF.

The J gene is TRBJ2-2, the V gene TRBV6-4, with 8 positions matching TRBD2. CDR1 is MRHNA and CDR2 is SNTAGT in the germline V gene. The CDR3 consists of 16 residues. With V trimmed by 0 bases and J by 6 bases, 6 bases remained unmatched. Here the CDR3 reads CASSDSGAGVAGELFF. CDR3 nucleotides: TGTGCCAGCAGTGACTCAGGAGCGGGGGTTGCCGGGGAGCTGTTTTTT.

This chain links TRBV18 with TRBJ2-7; 8 nucleotides agree with TRBD2. The CDR3 covers 13 residues. CDR1 and CDR2 from the germline V gene are KGHSH and LQKENI. J lost 6 bases, V lost 5 bases, and 6 bases had no gene match. Here the CDR3 DNA reads TGTGCCAGCTCAACGGGACTAGTTTTCGAGCAGTACTTC. The encoded protein is CASSTGLVFEQYF.

V usage is TRBV6-6 and J usage is TRBJ2-7; 9 nucleotides align to TRBD1. CDR3 length equals 15 residues. Germline CDR1 reads MNHNY; CDR2 reads SVGAGI (reference sequence). V lost 7 bases and J lost 5; bases outside the gene matches: 12. The CDR3, as DNA: TGTGCCAGCACCAACACGGGACAGGGTTCGAACGAGCAGTACTTC. It yields the protein CASTNTGQGSNEQYF.